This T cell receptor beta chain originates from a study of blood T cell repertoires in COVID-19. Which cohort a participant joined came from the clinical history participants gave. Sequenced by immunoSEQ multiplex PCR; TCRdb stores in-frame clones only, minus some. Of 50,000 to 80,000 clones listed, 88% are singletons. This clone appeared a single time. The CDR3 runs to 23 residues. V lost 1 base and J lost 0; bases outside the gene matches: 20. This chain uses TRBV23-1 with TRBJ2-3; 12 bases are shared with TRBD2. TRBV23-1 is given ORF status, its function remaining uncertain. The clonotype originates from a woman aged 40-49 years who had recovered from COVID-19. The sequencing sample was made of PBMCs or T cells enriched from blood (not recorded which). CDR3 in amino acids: CASSQLPARPTSGGPWSTDTQYF. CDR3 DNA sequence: TGCGCCAGCAGTCAATTACCGGCTCGTCCAACTAGCGGGGGGCCGTGGAGCACAGATACGCAGTATTTT.